A single sample gave rise to the 28 T cell receptor beta chains below, sequenced in a study of blood T cell repertoires in COVID-19. This table comes from immunoSEQ multiplex PCR, and its TCRdb copy is limited to in-frame clones, with some not included. The sample lists 200,000 to 250,000 clones; roughly 79% were seen once. The sequenced material came from PBMCs or T cells enriched from blood (not recorded which). The source of these receptors is a man aged 40-49 years who had recovered from COVID-19.

In its sample, this clone was seen a few times. This sample includes further DNA sequences coding for the same CDR3. DNA of the CDR3: TGTGCCAGCAGTTACCGGGACAGGACCTACGAGCAGTACTTC. Residues: CASSYRDRTYEQYF. V is TRBV6-5 and J is TRBJ2-7, with 8 bases that match TRBD1. CDR3 length equals 14 residues. Germline trimming cut 2 bases from V and 2 bases from J; bases unmatched to any gene: 2. The germline gives CDR1 MNHEY, CDR2 SVGAGI.

This clone was seen a handful of times. The J gene is TRBJ2-3, the V gene TRBV4-1; perhaps TRBD1 as D (6 bases). The CDR3 is made up of 17 amino acids. Germline V lookup: CDR1 MGHRA, CDR2 YSYEKL. V was clipped by 2 bases and J by 0 bases, with 15 bases between them. DNA of the CDR3: TGCGCCAGCAGCCAATTCCGGACAGTAACTAGCACAGATACGCAGTATTTT. Translating it yields CASSQFRTVTSTDTQYF.

The chain uses TRBV6-5 and TRBJ1-6; D is possibly TRBD1 (6 bases). The length of the CDR3 is 14 residues. The V and J ends lost 8 bases and 6 bases respectively, with 14 bases between them. Germline V gene sequence: CDR1 MNHEY, CDR2 SVGAGI. CDR3 nucleotides: TGTGCCAGCGCGAGACAGGCAAGTAATTCACCCCTCCACTTT. Its translation is CASARQASNSPLHF.

The table lists this clone with a count of one. The rearrangement uses TRBV5-4 and TRBJ2-3; D is possibly TRBD2 (6 bases). This CDR3 has 17 residues. Trimming cost V 3 bases and J 1 base, with 18 bases left between them. In germline, CDR1 is SGHNT, CDR2 YYREEE (reference sequence). The CDR3 coding sequence is TGTGCCAGCAGCTATCCCGGAAGTCCGGGGGGCACAGATACGCAGTATTTT. This gives the protein CASSYPGSPGGTDTQYF.

This sequence joins TRBV19 and TRBJ2-3; D is uncertain. The V end lost 2 bases, the J end lost 6 bases, and 12 bases lay between the germline ends. The length of the CDR3 is 14 residues. CDR1 LNHDA and CDR2 SQIVND come from the germline V gene (reference sequence). This CDR3 reads CASSITLGRDTQYF. Written as DNA, the CDR3 is TGTGCCAGTAGTATAACCCTGGGCAGGGATACGCAGTATTTT.

The chain joins TRBV5-1 to TRBJ2-7; TRBD2 might be the D (5 bases). CDR1 is SGHRS, CDR2 YFSETQ, per germline. Trimming cost V 0 bases and J 0 bases, with 7 bases left between them. This CDR3 has 14 amino acids. CDR3 in DNA: TGCGCCAGCAGCTTGGGAGCGGACTCCTACGAGCAGTACTTC. Translating gives CASSLGADSYEQYF.

This rearrangement joins TRBV25-1 to TRBJ1-4, with D possibly matching TRBD1 (6 bases). The length of the CDR3 is 15 residues. Germline assignment: CDR1 MGHDK and CDR2 SYGVNS. V lost 5 bases and J 3 bases, leaving 13 bases between the germline ends. CDR3 bases: TGTGCCAGCAGTAACAGGGAATCGTCTAATGAAAAACTGTTTTTT. This gives the protein CASSNRESSNEKLFF.

This rearrangement joins TRBV28 to TRBJ1-3; a weak D match, TRBD1 (5 bases). Between the trimmed V and J ends, which lost 6 bases and 6 bases, there was a span of 18 bases. This CDR3 spans 15 amino acids. Germline V lookup: CDR1 MDHEN, CDR2 SYDVKM. The CDR3 loop reads CASRRSTDRLNTIYF. The CDR3 bases are TGTGCCAGCAGACGCTCTACCGACAGATTAAACACCATATATTTT. The full variable domain, completed using reference TRBV28 and TRBJ1-3, is DVKVTQSSRYLVKRTGEKVFLECVQDMDHENMFWYRQDPGLGLRLIYFSYDVKMKEKGDIPEGYSVSREKKERFSLILESASTNQTSMYLCASRRSTDRLNTIYFGEGSWLTVV.

The V gene is TRBV7-3, the J gene TRBJ2-3, with 7 positions matching TRBD2. Per the germline V gene, CDR1 is SGHTA and CDR2 is FQGTGA. The CDR3 covers 17 residues. Trimming took 5 bases from V and 3 from J; bases not matched to a gene: 14. In DNA form, the CDR3 reads TGTGCCAGCAGCCCAAGTGCCCCCGGGGGGTCGACAGATACGCAGTATTTT. Encoded protein: CASSPSAPGGSTDTQYF.

The chain has TRBV9 and TRBJ2-7, with D perhaps TRBD2 (7 bases). Trimming pared 4 bases from V and 3 bases from J, leaving 17 bases between. The CDR3 is 15 amino acids. Germline V gives CDR1 SGDLS, CDR2 YYNGEE. In nucleotides, the CDR3 is TGTGCCAGCAGCCCACCGGGGGGCAGATACTACGAGCAGTACTTC. Translating it yields CASSPPGGRYYEQYF.

This clone appeared once. The genes are TRBV9 and TRBJ2-1; TRBD1 matches at 7 bases. CDR3 length: 15 residues. Germline CDR1 reads SGDLS; CDR2 reads YYNGEE. V lost 0 bases, J lost 3 bases, and 3 bases stayed unmatched. The CDR3 is CASSVEGTDYNEQFF. CDR3 nucleotide sequence: TGTGCCAGCAGCGTAGAAGGGACAGACTACAATGAGCAGTTCTTC.

This sequence joins TRBV3-1 (or the pseudogene TRBV3-2) and TRBJ2-1; D unclear. The V and J ends lost 4 bases and 3 bases respectively, with 13 bases between them. The CDR3 loop spans 15 amino acids. Germline CDR1 reads LGHDT; CDR2 reads YNNKEL (reference sequence). CDR3 DNA sequence: TGTGCCAGCAGCCCCTCACAGTCCAGCTACAATGAGCAGTTCTTC. Translating it yields CASSPSQSSYNEQFF.

The gene calls are TRBV4-1 and TRBJ2-7, with D possibly TRBD1 on 6 matching bases. This CDR3 spans 14 amino acids. Germline V CDR1 and CDR2: MGHRA, YSYEKL. The V gene lost 0 bases and the J gene lost 3 bases, with 9 bases spanning the gap. The CDR3 protein is CASSQEQGNYEQYF. CDR3 coding DNA: TGCGCCAGCAGCCAAGAACAGGGAAACTACGAGCAGTACTTC.

V gene TRBV18 combines with J gene TRBJ2-5, with 8 bases lining up with TRBD1. Trimming removed 4 bases from V and 1 base from J; junction bases left unmatched: 5. The CDR3 totals 15 residues. The germline gives CDR1 KGHSH, CDR2 LQKENI. The CDR3 here is CASSLSGTGQETQYF. CDR3 DNA: TGTGCCAGCTCACTCTCCGGGACAGGCCAAGAGACCCAGTACTTC. The whole variable domain, remainder taken from reference TRBV18 and TRBJ2-5, is NAGVMQNPRHLVRRRGQEARLRCSPMKGHSHVYWYRQLPEEGLKFMVYLQKENIIDESGMPKERFSAEFPKEGPSILRIQQVVRGDSAAYFCASSLSGTGQETQYFGPGTRLLVL.

V usage is TRBV30 and J usage is TRBJ1-4, with 7 bases lining up with TRBD1. Germline CDR1 is GTSNPN and CDR2 is SVGIG (reference sequence). The CDR3 loop spans 14 amino acids. The ends lost 5 bases at V and 5 bases at J; junction bases unmatched: 8. CDR3 sequence (DNA): TGTGCCTGGGACTACGGGACAGCGAATGAAAAACTGTTTTTT. This sequence encodes CAWDYGTANEKLFF.

The V and J genes are TRBV24-1 and TRBJ2-7, with D maybe TRBD2 (5 bases). The V gene's germline CDR1 is KGHDR and CDR2 SFDVKD. CDR3 length: 13 residues. Between the trimmed V and J ends, which lost 1 base and 3 bases, there was a span of 6 bases. The CDR3 sequence is CATSDFRGYEQYF. CDR3 sequence (DNA): TGTGCCACCAGTGATTTTCGGGGCTACGAGCAGTACTTC.

V gene TRBV7-2 combines with J gene TRBJ2-1, with 9 positions matching TRBD2. CDR3 size: 14 residues. Germline CDR1 is SGHTA and CDR2 is FQGNSA. Trimming removed 4 bases from V and 5 bases from J; junction bases left unmatched: 3. CDR3 protein: CASSYSGGDNEQFF. The CDR3 DNA reads as TGTGCCAGCAGCTATAGCGGGGGTGACAATGAGCAGTTCTTC.

This clone was picked up one time. V is TRBV19 and J is TRBJ1-1, with 8 positions matching TRBD1. The CDR3 is 15 residues long. V gave up 4 bases and J gave up 6 bases; unmatched junction bases: 10. CDR1 is LNHDA and CDR2 is SQIVND in the germline V gene (reference sequence). The chain's CDR3 is CASSTLDRAAPEAFF. The CDR3 bases are TGTGCCAGTAGTACCCTGGACAGGGCGGCCCCTGAAGCTTTCTTT. Full variable domain (outside the CDR3, taken from reference TRBV19 and TRBJ1-1): DGGITQSPKYLFRKEGQNVTLSCEQNLNHDAMYWYRQDPGQGLRLIYYSQIVNDFQKGDIAEGYSVSREKKESFPLTVTSAQKNPTAFYLCASSTLDRAAPEAFFGQGTRLTVV.

This clone was counted between two and nine times. J is TRBJ1-6 and V is TRBV27, with D possibly being TRBD1 (5 bases). Between the trimmed V and J ends, which lost 0 bases and 10 bases, there was a span of 13 bases. Germline V gene lookup returns CDR1 MNHEY and CDR2 SMNVEV (reference sequence). This CDR3 spans 15 amino acids. The CDR3 is CASSLSSGGYSPLHF. CDR3 nucleotides: TGTGCCAGCAGTTTATCCTCCGGGGGATACTCACCCCTCCACTTT.

This chain uses TRBV15 with TRBJ2-2, with D maybe TRBD1 (6 bases). Between the trimmed V and J ends, which lost 1 base and 1 base, there was a span of 19 bases. This CDR3 is 19 amino acids long. Germline V gene sequence: CDR1 LNHNV, CDR2 YYDKDF (reference sequence). CDR3 protein: CATSRGPFLLQGNTGELFF. The CDR3 nucleotides read TGTGCCACCAGCAGAGGCCCCTTTTTATTACAGGGGAACACCGGGGAGCTGTTTTTT.

The chain links TRBV7-6 to TRBJ2-1, with 13 bases that match TRBD2. V lost 6 bases to trimming and J lost 8 bases; unmatched junction nucleotides: 7. Germline CDR1 reads SGHVS; CDR2 reads FNYEAQ. The CDR3 runs to 15 residues. This CDR3 reads CASSPGTSGTDEQFF. The CDR3 bases are TGTGCCAGCAGTCCCGGGACTAGCGGGACGGATGAGCAGTTCTTC.

The V gene is TRBV6-5, the J gene TRBJ2-7; the match to TRBD2 covers 9 bases. This CDR3 comprises 14 residues. The V and J ends lost 10 bases and 3 bases, in that order; junction bases with no gene match: 10. Germline V gives CDR1 MNHEY, CDR2 SVGAGI. The CDR3 bases are TGTGCCACTCATCTGGGTAGCGGGAGCTACGAGCAGTACTTC. Translated: CATHLGSGSYEQYF.

This clone has a handful of counts. The J gene is TRBJ2-1, the V gene TRBV11-2, with TRBD1 matching 7 bases. Per the germline V gene, CDR1 is SGHAT and CDR2 is FQNNGV. Losses at the gene ends were 0 bases for V and 12 bases for J; bases not matched to a gene: 5. The length of the CDR3 is 13 residues. The CDR3 loop reads CASSLDQGVGQFF. The DNA for the CDR3 is TGTGCCAGCAGCTTAGATCAGGGGGTGGGGCAGTTCTTC. Complete variable domain (other parts from reference TRBV11-2 and TRBJ2-1): EAGVAQSPRYKIIEKRQSVAFWCNPISGHATLYWYQQILGQGPKLLIQFQNNGVVDDSQLPKDRFSAERLKGVDSTLKIQPAKLEDSAVYLCASSLDQGVGQFFGPGTRLTVL.

This clone appeared a few times. V is TRBV30 and J is TRBJ2-7; TRBD1 is a possible D gene (6 bases). Germline V lookup: CDR1 GTSNPN, CDR2 SVGIG (reference sequence). Trimming cost V 0 bases and J 4 bases, with 16 bases left between them. The CDR3 loop spans 15 amino acids. DNA for the CDR3: TGTGCCTGGAGTGTACAAGGGGGAAGGGAATACGAGCAGTACTTC. Amino acids: CAWSVQGGREYEQYF.

The rearrangement links TRBV7-3 to TRBJ2-3, with 9 positions matching TRBD2. Germline lookup yields CDR1 SGHTA and CDR2 FQGTGA. The V and J ends lost 7 bases and 2 bases, in that order; junction bases with no gene match: 7. There are 15 residues in the CDR3. In nucleotides, the CDR3 is TGTGCCAGCACCCTCGGCGGGAGGGTCACAGATACGCAGTATTTT. This encodes CASTLGGRVTDTQYF. The variable domain in full, with the rest retrieved from reference TRBV7-3 and TRBJ2-3, is GAGVSQTPSNKVTEKGKYVELRCDPISGHTALYWYRQSLGQGPEFLIYFQGTGAADDSGLPNDRFFAVRPEGSVSTLKIQRTERGDSAVYLCASTLGGRVTDTQYFGPGTRLTVL.

The count of this clone is one. The chain uses TRBV4-1 and TRBJ1-3; TRBD1 aligns across 9 bases. The CDR3 is made up of 16 amino acids. Unmatched junction bases numbered 5, after V lost 3 bases and J lost 2 bases. Germline CDR1 reads MGHRA; CDR2 reads YSYEKL. CDR3 DNA sequence: TGCGCCAGCAGCCATCCGGGACAGGGCCCTGGAAACACCATATATTTT. Its protein product is CASSHPGQGPGNTIYF.

The rearrangement uses TRBV3-1 (or the pseudogene TRBV3-2) and TRBJ2-1; 8 bases are shared with TRBD1. CDR1 is LGHDT, CDR2 YNNKEL, per germline (reference sequence). The trim removed 4 bases at V and 6 bases at J, leaving 2 bases unmatched. The CDR3 has 13 residues. CDR3 bases: TGTGCCAGCAGCCTGACAGGGGTCAATGAGCAGTTCTTC. It translates to CASSLTGVNEQFF.

This clone occurred a few times. J is TRBJ2-2 and V is TRBV7-3; D is perhaps TRBD2 (6 bases). Germline V gene lookup returns CDR1 SGHTA and CDR2 FQGTGA. The CDR3 consists of 18 residues. Trimming pared 1 base from V and 4 bases from J, leaving 19 bases between. CDR3 sequence reads: CASSLIVSGESGTGELFF. The DNA of the CDR3 is TGTGCCAGCAGCTTAATTGTCTCGGGGGAGTCGGGCACCGGGGAGCTGTTTTTT.